Each of the 4 T cell receptor beta chains below was sequenced from the same sample in a study of blood T cell repertoires in COVID-19 (dated by TCRdb to 2020 to 2022). Libraries were prepared through the immunoSEQ multiplex PCR assay. The immuneACCESS repertoire file appears here via TCRdb, limited to in-frame rearrangements. These files lack a portion of the clones; in checked studies, under half of the deficit traces to unresolved V genes, and the cause of the others is not known. The sample profile shows under 300,000 clones; 91% of them were found once. More than 1% of the sample comes from the top ten. Sequenced input: PBMCs or T cells enriched from blood (not recorded which). These TCRs come from a human donor in a cohort exposed to, infected with or recovered from COVID-19 (not recorded which). The donor label of this sample is uncertain.

The rearrangement links TRBV3-1 (or the pseudogene TRBV3-2) to TRBJ1-6; no clear D gene. V dropped 0 bases and J dropped 10 bases, with 4 bases sitting between them. This CDR3 is built from 12 residues. Germline V lookup: CDR1 LGHDT, CDR2 YNNKEL (reference sequence). Here the CDR3 reads CASSQDQSPLHF. The CDR3 bases are TGTGCCAGCAGCCAAGATCAGTCACCCCTCCACTTT.

The rearrangement links TRBV2 to TRBJ1-5, with D tentatively TRBD1 (5 bases). Germline values: CDR1 SNHLY, CDR2 FYNNEI. This CDR3 region has 15 residues. V lost 4 bases and J lost 6, with 16 bases in between. Here the CDR3 reads CASSVGQGGGQPQHF. DNA of the CDR3: TGTGCCAGCAGTGTCGGGCAGGGAGGTGGTCAGCCCCAGCATTTT.

This clone has a single count. This chain uses TRBV2 with TRBJ1-2; D gene uncertain. The CDR3 runs to 16 residues. The V and J ends lost 3 bases and 8 bases respectively, with 22 bases between them. The germline V gene has CDR1 SNHLY and CDR2 FYNNEI. This CDR3 is CASSEFKEVPSEGYTF. For the CDR3, the DNA is TGTGCCAGCAGTGAGTTTAAGGAGGTGCCCAGCGAGGGCTACACCTTC.

The gene calls are TRBV11-2 and TRBJ2-5; D unresolved. Trimming cost V 0 bases and J 2 bases, with 16 bases left between them. Per the germline V gene, CDR1 is SGHAT and CDR2 is FQNNGV. CDR3 length: 17 amino acids. The CDR3 DNA reads as TGTGCCAGCAGCTTAGACAGGCTTGCGCGTAGACAAGAGACCCAGTACTTC. Its protein is CASSLDRLARRQETQYF.